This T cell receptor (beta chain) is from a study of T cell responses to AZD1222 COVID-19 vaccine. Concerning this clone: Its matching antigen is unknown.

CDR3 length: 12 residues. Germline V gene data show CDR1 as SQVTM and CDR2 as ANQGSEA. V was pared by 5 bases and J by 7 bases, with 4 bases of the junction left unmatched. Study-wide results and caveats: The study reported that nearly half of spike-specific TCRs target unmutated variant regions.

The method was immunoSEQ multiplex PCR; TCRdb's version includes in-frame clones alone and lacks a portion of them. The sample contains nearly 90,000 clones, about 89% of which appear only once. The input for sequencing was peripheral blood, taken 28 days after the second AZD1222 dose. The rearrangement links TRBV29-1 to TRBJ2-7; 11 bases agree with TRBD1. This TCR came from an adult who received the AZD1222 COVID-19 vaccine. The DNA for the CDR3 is TGCAGCGTTCGGACAGGGGGCCCGGAGCAGTACTTC. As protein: CSVRTGGPEQYF.